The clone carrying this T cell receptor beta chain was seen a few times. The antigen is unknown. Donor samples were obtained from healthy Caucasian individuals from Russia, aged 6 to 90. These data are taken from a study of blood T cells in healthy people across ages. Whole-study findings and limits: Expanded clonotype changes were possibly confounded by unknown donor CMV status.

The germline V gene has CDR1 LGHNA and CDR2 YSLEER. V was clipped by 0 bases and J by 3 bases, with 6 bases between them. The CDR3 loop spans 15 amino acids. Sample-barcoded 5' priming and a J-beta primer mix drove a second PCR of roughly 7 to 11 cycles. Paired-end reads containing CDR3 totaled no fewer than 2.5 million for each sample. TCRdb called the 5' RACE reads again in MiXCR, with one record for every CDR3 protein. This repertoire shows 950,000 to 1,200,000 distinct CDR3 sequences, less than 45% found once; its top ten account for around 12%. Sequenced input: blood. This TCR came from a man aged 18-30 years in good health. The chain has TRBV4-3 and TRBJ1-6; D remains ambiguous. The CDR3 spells CASSQDRVYNSPLHF. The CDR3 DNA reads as TGCGCCAGCAGCCAAGATCGGGTCTATAATTCACCCCTCCACTTT.